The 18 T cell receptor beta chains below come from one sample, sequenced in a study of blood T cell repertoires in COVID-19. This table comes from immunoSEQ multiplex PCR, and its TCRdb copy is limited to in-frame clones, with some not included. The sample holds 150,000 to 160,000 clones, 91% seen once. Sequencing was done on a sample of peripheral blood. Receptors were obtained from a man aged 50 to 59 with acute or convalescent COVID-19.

The CDR3 reads CASGGTGGMNTEAFF. In DNA form, the CDR3 reads TGTGCCAGTGGAGGGACAGGGGGAATGAACACTGAAGCTTTCTTT. The chain links TRBV19 to TRBJ1-1; 11 nucleotides align to TRBD1. The CDR3 has 15 residues. Germline CDR1 and CDR2: LNHDA and SQIVND (reference sequence). Trimming at V came to 8 bases and at J to 0 bases, leaving 5 bases not matched to a gene.

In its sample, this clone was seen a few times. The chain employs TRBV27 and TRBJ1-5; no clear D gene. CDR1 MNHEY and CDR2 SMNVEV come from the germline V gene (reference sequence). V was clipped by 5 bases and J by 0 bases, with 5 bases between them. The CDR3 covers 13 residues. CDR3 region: CASSENSNQPQHF. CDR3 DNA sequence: TGTGCCAGCAGTGAGAATAGCAATCAGCCCCAGCATTTT.

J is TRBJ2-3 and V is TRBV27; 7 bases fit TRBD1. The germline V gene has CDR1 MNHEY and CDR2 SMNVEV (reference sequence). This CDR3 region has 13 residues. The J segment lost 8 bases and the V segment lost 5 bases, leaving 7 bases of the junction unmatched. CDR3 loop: CASSGDRDGTQYF. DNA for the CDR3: TGTGCCAGCAGTGGAGACAGGGACGGTACGCAGTATTTT.

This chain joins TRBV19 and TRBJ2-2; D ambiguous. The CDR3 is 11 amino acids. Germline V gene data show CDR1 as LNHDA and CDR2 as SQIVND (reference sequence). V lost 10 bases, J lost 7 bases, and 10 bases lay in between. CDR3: CATQRGGELFF. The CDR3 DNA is TGTGCCACACAAAGAGGCGGGGAGCTGTTTTTT. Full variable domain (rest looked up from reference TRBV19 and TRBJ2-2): DGGITQSPKYLFRKEGQNVTLSCEQNLNHDAMYWYRQDPGQGLRLIYYSQIVNDFQKGDIAEGYSVSREKKESFPLTVTSAQKNPTAFYLCATQRGGELFFGEGSRLTVL.

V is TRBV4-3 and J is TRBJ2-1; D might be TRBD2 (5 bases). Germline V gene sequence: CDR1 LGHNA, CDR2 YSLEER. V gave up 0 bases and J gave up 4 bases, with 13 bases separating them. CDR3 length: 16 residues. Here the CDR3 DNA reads TGCGCCAGCAGCCAAGATAATGGCGGACTTTACAATGAGCAGTTCTTC. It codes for CASSQDNGGLYNEQFF.

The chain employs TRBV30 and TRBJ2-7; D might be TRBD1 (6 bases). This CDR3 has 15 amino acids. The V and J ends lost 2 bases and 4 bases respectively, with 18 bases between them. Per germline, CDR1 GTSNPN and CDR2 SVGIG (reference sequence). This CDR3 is CAWSKGDPTLYEQYF. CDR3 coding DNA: TGTGCCTGGAGTAAGGGGGACCCCACGTTGTACGAGCAGTACTTC.

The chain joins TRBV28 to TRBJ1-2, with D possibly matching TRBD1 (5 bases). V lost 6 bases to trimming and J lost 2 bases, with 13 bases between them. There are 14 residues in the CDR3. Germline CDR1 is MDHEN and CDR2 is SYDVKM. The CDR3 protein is CASSPPQGNYGYTF. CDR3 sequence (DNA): TGTGCCAGCAGCCCCCCTCAGGGAAACTATGGCTACACCTTC.

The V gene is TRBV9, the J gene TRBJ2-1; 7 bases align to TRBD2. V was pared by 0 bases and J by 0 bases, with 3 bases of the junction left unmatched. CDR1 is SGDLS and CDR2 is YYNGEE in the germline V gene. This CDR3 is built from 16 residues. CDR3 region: CASSVGRGSSYNEQFF. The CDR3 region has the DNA TGTGCCAGCAGCGTAGGGCGGGGGAGCTCCTACAATGAGCAGTTCTTC.

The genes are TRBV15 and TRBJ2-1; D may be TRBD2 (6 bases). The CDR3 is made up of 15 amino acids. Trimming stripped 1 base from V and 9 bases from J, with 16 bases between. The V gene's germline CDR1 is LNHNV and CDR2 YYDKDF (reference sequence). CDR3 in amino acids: CATSRAGSGVTEQFF. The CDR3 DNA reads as TGTGCCACCAGCAGAGCTGGTAGCGGCGTCACTGAGCAGTTCTTC.

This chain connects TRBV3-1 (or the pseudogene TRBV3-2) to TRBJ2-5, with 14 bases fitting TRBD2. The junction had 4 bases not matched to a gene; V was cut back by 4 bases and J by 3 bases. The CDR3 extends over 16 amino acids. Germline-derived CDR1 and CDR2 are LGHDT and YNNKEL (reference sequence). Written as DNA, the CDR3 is TGTGCCAGCAGCCCTAGGACTAGCGGGGGGAAAGAGACCCAGTACTTC. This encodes CASSPRTSGGKETQYF.

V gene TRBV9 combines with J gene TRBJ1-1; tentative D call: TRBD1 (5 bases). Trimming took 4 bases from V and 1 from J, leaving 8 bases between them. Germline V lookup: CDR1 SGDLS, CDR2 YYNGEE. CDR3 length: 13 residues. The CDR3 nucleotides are TGTGCCAGCAGCACAGGACAGAACACTGAAGCTTTCTTT. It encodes CASSTGQNTEAFF.

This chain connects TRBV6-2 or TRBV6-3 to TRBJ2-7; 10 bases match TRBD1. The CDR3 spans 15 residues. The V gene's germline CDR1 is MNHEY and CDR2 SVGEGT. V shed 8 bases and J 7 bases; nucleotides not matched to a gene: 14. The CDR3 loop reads CASRPSGTGEGEQYV. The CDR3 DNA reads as TGTGCCAGCCGCCCTTCCGGGACAGGGGAAGGTGAGCAGTACGTC.

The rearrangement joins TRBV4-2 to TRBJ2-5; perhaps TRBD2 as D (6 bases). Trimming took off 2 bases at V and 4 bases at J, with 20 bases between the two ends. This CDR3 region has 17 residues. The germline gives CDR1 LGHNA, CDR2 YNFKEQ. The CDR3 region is CASSQNPASAKSETQYF. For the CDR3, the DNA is TGTGCCAGCAGCCAAAATCCGGCTAGCGCGAAGTCAGAGACCCAGTACTTC.

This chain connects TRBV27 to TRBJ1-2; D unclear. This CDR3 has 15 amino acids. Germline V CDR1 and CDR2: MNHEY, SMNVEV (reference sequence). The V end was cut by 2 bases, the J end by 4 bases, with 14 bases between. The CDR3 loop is CASSLDGLPLYGYTF. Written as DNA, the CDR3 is TGTGCCAGCAGTTTAGATGGGCTACCCCTCTATGGCTACACCTTC.

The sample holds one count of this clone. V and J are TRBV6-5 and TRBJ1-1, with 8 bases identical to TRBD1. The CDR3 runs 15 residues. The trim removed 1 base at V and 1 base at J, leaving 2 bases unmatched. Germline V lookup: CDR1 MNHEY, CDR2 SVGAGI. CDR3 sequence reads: CASSYFGTGNTEAFF. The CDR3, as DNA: TGTGCCAGCAGTTACTTCGGGACAGGGAACACTGAAGCTTTCTTT.

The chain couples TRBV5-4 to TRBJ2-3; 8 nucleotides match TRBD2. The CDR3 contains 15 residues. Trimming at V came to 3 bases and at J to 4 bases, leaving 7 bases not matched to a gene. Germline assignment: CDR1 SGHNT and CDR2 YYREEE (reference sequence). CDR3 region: CASSYRTSFADTQYF. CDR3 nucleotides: TGTGCCAGCAGCTATAGGACTAGCTTCGCAGATACGCAGTATTTT.

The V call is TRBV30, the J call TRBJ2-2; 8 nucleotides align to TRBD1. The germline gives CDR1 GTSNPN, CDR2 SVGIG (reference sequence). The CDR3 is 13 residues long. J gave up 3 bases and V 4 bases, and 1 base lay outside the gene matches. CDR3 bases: TGTGCCTGGAAACAGGGGGACACCGGGGAGCTGTTTTTT. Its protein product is CAWKQGDTGELFF.

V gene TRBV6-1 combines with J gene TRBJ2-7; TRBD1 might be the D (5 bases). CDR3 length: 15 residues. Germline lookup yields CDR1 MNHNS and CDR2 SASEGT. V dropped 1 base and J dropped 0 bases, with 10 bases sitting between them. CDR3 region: CASSEGPQGSYEQYV. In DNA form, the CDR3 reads TGTGCCAGCAGTGAAGGCCCCCAGGGCTCCTACGAGCAGTACGTC.